The 7 T cell receptor beta chains presented below share a single source sample, sequenced in a study of early T cells in non-severe SARS-CoV-2 infection. In TCRdb, the 5' RACE reads were re-called with MiXCR into one record per CDR3 protein. The sample consists of 100,000 to 150,000 distinct CDR3 sequences, 15% of them appearing once. Material for sequencing was whole blood. The receptors here all came from an adult who was a healthcare worker with PCR-confirmed SARS-CoV-2 infection or an uninfected control (not recorded which).

This chain joins TRBV29-1 and TRBJ2-3, with TRBD2 matching 9 bases. Germline CDR1 reads SQVTM; CDR2 reads ANQGSEA. Unmatched junction bases numbered 8, after V lost 4 bases and J lost 0 bases. CDR3 length: 16 amino acids. CDR3 protein: CSVARASGASTDTQYF. As DNA, the CDR3 is TGCAGCGTTGCACGAGCTAGCGGGGCCAGCACAGATACGCAGTATTTT.

V gene TRBV30 combines with J gene TRBJ2-1; 7 bases match TRBD1. This CDR3 is 15 amino acids long. CDR1 and CDR2 (germline): GTSNPN, SVGIG (reference sequence). The V gene end was trimmed by 2 bases and the J gene end by 6 bases; junction bases not matched to a gene: 10. The CDR3 loop reads CAWSPPGQSFNEQFF. In nucleotides, the CDR3 is TGTGCCTGGAGTCCCCCGGGACAGTCGTTCAATGAGCAGTTCTTC.

This chain connects TRBV19 to TRBJ2-3; TRBD2 agrees at 8 bases. The junction had 10 bases not matched to a gene; V was cut back by 7 bases and J by 4 bases. The length of the CDR3 is 15 residues. Looked up from germline, CDR1 is LNHDA and CDR2 is SQIVND (reference sequence). The CDR3 region has the DNA TGTGCCAGTAATCAAGGCGGGGGGCCCGCAGATACGCAGTATTTT. It translates to CASNQGGGPADTQYF.

This clonotype was observed a few times. The rearrangement links TRBV29-1 to TRBJ1-1, with 7 bases aligning to TRBD1. V dropped 7 bases and J dropped 4; count of bases not matched to a gene: 9. The CDR3 spans 13 residues. Looked up from germline, CDR1 is SQVTM and CDR2 is ANQGSEA. The CDR3 sequence is CSARGQFLTEAFF. CDR3 bases: TGCAGCGCAAGGGGACAGTTCCTCACTGAAGCTTTCTTT. Drawing the rest from reference TRBV29-1 and TRBJ1-1, the complete variable domain is SAVISQKPSRDICQRGTSLTIQCQVDSQVTMMFWYRQQPGQSLTLIATANQGSEATYESGFVIDKFPISRPNLTFSTLTVSNMSPEDSSIYLCSARGQFLTEAFFGQGTRLTVV.

This clonotype was counted only a few times. V usage is TRBV10-1 and J usage is TRBJ2-6; D call uncertain. CDR3 length: 9 amino acids. The germline V and J ends were trimmed by 11 bases and 14 bases, with 10 bases remaining between them. Germline CDR1 and CDR2: WNHNN and SYGVQD (reference sequence). Here the CDR3 DNA reads TGCGCCTCCCTTGCCATCCTGACTTTC. Its translation is CASLAILTF.

This chain uses TRBV2 with TRBJ1-1; D perhaps matches TRBD1 (6 bases). V lost 3 bases, J lost 6 bases, and 14 bases lay in between. The CDR3 loop spans 14 amino acids. Germline V gene sequence: CDR1 SNHLY, CDR2 FYNNEI. CDR3 sequence (DNA): TGTGCCAGCAGTGATATCCCAGGGGTGGCTGAAGCTTTCTTT. It yields the protein CASSDIPGVAEAFF.

The rearrangement uses TRBV12-3 or TRBV12-4 and TRBJ2-1, with 10 bases matching TRBD1. V was clipped by 10 bases and J by 6 bases; unmatched bases: 12. This CDR3 is 15 amino acids long. The CDR3 coding sequence is TGTGCCACCGCAAACCGGGACAGGGGACCCAATGAGCAGTTCTTC. Its protein product is CATANRDRGPNEQFF.